The rows below give T cell receptor beta chains drawn from one sample of a study of T cells in Graves' hyperthyroidism and ophthalmopathy. Each CDR3 protein is one row after TCRdb ran MiXCR on the multiplex PCR reads. The sample has fewer than 500,000 distinct CDR3 sequences, around 15% seen once. Sequencing was performed on blood. The origin of the receptors is a woman aged 30 to 39 with Graves' ophthalmopathy. The CDR3 runs from the conserved cysteine through the conserved F or W. Fields, in order: V gene, clone size, J gene, CDR3 protein. Clone sizes are given selectively: once, few, many, or a class where the clone is expanded.

TRBV6-1	NA	TRBJ1-2	CASSPRTDRIIYTF
TRBV6-1	NA	TRBJ1-3	CASSVGVGSGNTIYF
TRBV7-2	many	TRBJ1-2	CASSLVGLRSRHYGYTF
TRBV9	many	TRBJ2-5	CASSAKRTSGGAQYF
TRBV19	once	TRBJ1-2	CASTKGWDYGYTF
TRBV18	many	TRBJ1-4	CASSPLGANEKLFF
TRBV28	many	TRBJ2-3	CASKFGGGTTDTQYF
TRBV12-3/TRBV12-4	many	TRBJ1-3	CASSSGEGGNTIYF
TRBV12-3/TRBV12-4	few	TRBJ2-1	CASSRSGGYEQFF
TRBV6-1	few	TRBJ1-1	CASSETFSGFTEAFF
TRBV11-1	many	TRBJ2-1	CASSLGGGFYNEQFF
TRBV7-3	NA	TRBJ2-5	CASSLPAGRIQETQYF
TRBV7-9	many	TRBJ2-6	CASSQPSEGSSGANVLTF
TRBV30	many	TRBJ2-7	CALLPGAGAPVLGEQYF
TRBV12-3/TRBV12-4	many	TRBJ2-6	CASSSYVTPPGTGANVLTF
TRBV20-1	many	TRBJ2-1	CSCEDLDNEQFF
TRBV11-2	many	TRBJ1-2	CASSSPGTGEYGYTF
TRBV28	many	TRBJ2-7	CASSPTLGQADYEQYF
TRBV6-1	few	TRBJ2-1	CASNHRGSSYNEQFF
TRBV2	NA	TRBJ2-7	CASSGNRDEQYF
TRBV20-1	NA	TRBJ2-3	CSAYKENTDTQYF
TRBV9	NA	TRBJ2-3	CASSVGITQYF
TRBV28	many	TRBJ2-7	CASRDQSSYEQYF
TRBV7-9	NA	TRBJ2-4	CASPVAPSGETPGAKNIQYF
TRBV29-1	many	TRBJ1-1	CSVSMTGNTEAFF
TRBV6-1	many	TRBJ2-2	CASPPRHPATGELFF
TRBV7-2	many	TRBJ2-4	CASSRDRVAATKNIQYF
TRBV24-1	NA	TRBJ2-1	CVTSDHHGTSNNEQFF
TRBV28	many	TRBJ1-1	CASTPRTNTEAFF
TRBV29-1	few	TRBJ2-1	CSVEGPPERGHYNEQFF